The 6 T cell receptor beta chains reported below all come from one sample, sequenced in a study of response to subunit inactivated influenza vaccine. In TCRdb, the RT-PCR reads were re-called with MiXCR into one record per CDR3 protein. The sample lists approximately 700,000 distinct CDR3 sequences; more than 11% were seen once. Specimen: PBMCs from blood, collected roughly 15 days before vaccination. Receptor source: a man aged 45-65 years who received an inactivated influenza vaccine.

This clonotype has a count of ten or more. The V gene is TRBV7-2, the J gene TRBJ2-3; D call uncertain. Trimming took off 5 bases at V and 0 bases at J, with 18 bases between the two ends. There are 17 residues in the CDR3. Looked up from germline, CDR1 is SGHTA and CDR2 is FQGNSA. The CDR3 coding sequence is TGTGCCAGCAGCCTACGACCCGGTGGAGCTAGCACAGATACGCAGTATTTT. It yields the protein CASSLRPGGASTDTQYF.

The V gene is TRBV29-1, the J gene TRBJ2-7; D gene uncertain. Trimming pared 6 bases from V and 7 bases from J, leaving 16 bases between. CDR1 and CDR2 (germline): SQVTM, ANQGSEA. The CDR3 contains 12 residues. This chain's CDR3 is CSVGIQDREQYF. For the CDR3, the DNA is TGCAGCGTGGGTATTCAGGATCGTGAGCAGTACTTC.

This clonotype was found many times. V usage is TRBV5-6 and J usage is TRBJ2-7; tentative D call: TRBD1 (5 bases). Germline V gene lookup returns CDR1 SGHDT and CDR2 YYEEEE. V lost 4 bases and J 3 bases, leaving 11 bases between the germline ends. CDR3 length: 13 amino acids. CDR3 DNA sequence: TGTGCCAGCAGCGCGGACACGGACTACGAGCAGTACTTC. Amino acids: CASSADTDYEQYF.

This chain joins TRBV20-1 and TRBJ2-1; TRBD2 matches 9 bases. Per germline, CDR1 DFQATT and CDR2 SNEGSKA (reference sequence). The CDR3 has 15 amino acids. V lost 4 bases to trimming and J lost 6 bases; unmatched junction nucleotides: 10. CDR3 sequence reads: CSAKREASLGNEQFF. Here the CDR3 DNA reads TGCAGTGCTAAGCGGGAGGCCTCTCTCGGCAATGAGCAGTTCTTC.

V gene TRBV14 combines with J gene TRBJ2-2, with D unresolved. V lost 0 bases and J 7 bases, leaving 12 bases between the germline ends. CDR1 is SGHDN, CDR2 FVKESK, per germline. This CDR3 is 15 amino acids long. The CDR3 DNA reads TGTGCCAGCAGCCAAGAAAGGACCCGGAGCGGGGAGCTGTTTTTT. This codes for CASSQERTRSGELFF.

The rearrangement joins TRBV7-2 to TRBJ1-6, with TRBD1 as a possible D gene (5 bases). The CDR3 covers 16 residues. CDR1 SGHTA and CDR2 FQGNSA come from the germline V gene. V was pared by 5 bases and J by 6 bases, with 17 bases between. The CDR3 loop is CASSLRDSLLNSPLHF. The CDR3 coding sequence is TGTGCCAGCAGCCTCAGGGATTCCCTACTTAATTCACCCCTCCACTTT.